This is a list of T cell receptor beta chains from one sample in a study of yellow fever vaccine responses in identical twins. Using its own MiXCR run on the RT-PCR reads, TCRdb lists one record per CDR3 protein. The table has about 17,000 distinct CDR3 sequences, about two thirds seen once. Source: T cells from blood (PBMCs), unsorted or a sorted subset (not recorded which), taken before or after yellow fever vaccination (not recorded which). These receptors came from a young woman who received the yellow fever vaccine. CDR3s include the opening cysteine and the closing phenylalanine or tryptophan. The D gene is left open where the match is weak. Clone size is given for some rows only: seen once, a few or many times, or a class if the clone is expanded.

TRBJ2-5	TRBV29-1	NA	NA	CSVDRVSQETQYF	TGCAGCGTTGACCGCGTTTCCCAAGAGACCCAGTACTTC
TRBJ1-1	TRBV7-7	NA	few	CASSLDTNTEAFF	TGTGCCAGCAGCTTAGACACAAACACTGAAGCTTTCTTT
TRBJ1-5	TRBV2	NA	NA	CASSERGMGGNQPQHF	TGTGCCAGCAGTGAGCGGGGGATGGGGGGCAATCAGCCCCAGCATTTT
TRBJ2-3	TRBV5-1	NA	NA	CASSFRSGTTPDTQYF	TGCGCCAGCAGCTTTCGGTCGGGGACAACCCCAGATACGCAGTATTTT
TRBJ1-6	TRBV19	TRBD1	NA	CASRTGLYNSPLHF	TGTGCCAGTAGGACAGGGCTCTATAATTCACCCCTCCACTTT
TRBJ2-5	TRBV18	NA	NA	CASSPRLKGETQYF	TGTGCCAGCTCACCGAGACTAAAGGGGGAGACCCAGTACTTC
TRBJ1-5	TRBV5-1	NA	few	CASSLFTGTDQPQHF	TGCGCCAGCAGCTTGTTTACAGGGACTGATCAGCCCCAGCATTTT
TRBJ1-2	TRBV20-1	NA	NA	CSVLRTGEPRKEGYTF	TGCAGTGTGCTAAGAACTGGGGAACCACGCAAAGAGGGCTACACCTTC
TRBJ2-1	TRBV18	TRBD2	NA	CASSPTGGGNEQFF	TGTGCCAGCTCACCTACAGGCGGGGGCAATGAGCAGTTCTTC
TRBJ2-1	TRBV29-1	NA	NA	CSESHNEQFF	TGCAGCGAGTCCCACAATGAGCAGTTCTTC
TRBJ2-1	TRBV12-3/TRBV12-4	TRBD2	NA	CASSLGSAGGRFF	TGTGCCAGCAGTTTGGGTTCGGCGGGAGGTCGGTTCTTC
TRBJ1-1	TRBV15	TRBD1	NA	CATSRGGQGRNTEAFF	TGTGCCACCAGCAGAGGGGGACAGGGGCGAAACACTGAAGCTTTCTTT
TRBJ1-1	TRBV12-3/TRBV12-4	NA	NA	CASSFSGGRNTEAFF	TGTGCCAGCAGTTTCTCGGGGGGGCGCAACACTGAAGCTTTCTTT
TRBJ2-7	TRBV11-3	NA	NA	CASSLGVSYEQYF	TGTGCCAGCAGCTTAGGAGTATCCTACGAGCAGTACTTC
TRBJ2-5	TRBV28	TRBD2	few	CASSSSGLAEQETQYF	TGTGCCAGCAGTTCATCCGGACTAGCCGAACAAGAGACCCAGTACTTC
TRBJ2-5	TRBV5-6	TRBD2	NA	CASSWGGLDQETQYF	TGTGCCAGCAGCTGGGGGGGTTTGGACCAAGAGACCCAGTACTTC